What follows are 6 T cell receptor beta chains derived from one specimen sequenced in a study of CD8+CD57+ T cells in acquired aplastic anemia. According to the study, genomic DNA was the template for TCR beta VDJ and CDR3 profiling. TCRdb independently ran MiXCR on the reads; one entry per CDR3 protein. The sample has about 160,000 distinct CDR3 sequences, roughly two thirds seen once; the top ten hold roughly half. Individuals selected for sequencing had exhibited CD8+CD57+ cell expansion on flow cytometry. The source material was sorted CD4+, CD8+, or CD8+CD57+ T cells (not recorded which) from PBMCs. The receptor source for this set is a human donor with aplastic anemia.

Comment on this clonotype: At one of its ends the junction is not consistent with the germline gene, which may arise from a read error. The chain combines TRBV25-1 with TRBJ2-3; D unclear. In germline, CDR1 is MGHDK, CDR2 SYGVNS. The CDR3 is 15 residues long. CDR3 nucleotides: TGTGCCAGCAATGAACGTGCAGTGAGCACAGATACGCAGTATTTT. Its translation: CASNERAVSTDTQYF.

The genes are TRBV2 and TRBJ2-1, with 9 nucleotides matching TRBD1. With 6 bases clipped from V and 5 bases from J, the junction kept 5 bases outside the gene matches. Germline lookup yields CDR1 SNHLY and CDR2 FYNNEI. The CDR3 contains 14 residues. The DNA of the CDR3 is TGTGCCAGCAGGCCCGGGACAGGGAACAATGAGCAGTTCTTC. Amino acid sequence: CASRPGTGNNEQFF.

The chain uses TRBV4-2 and TRBJ2-7; no clear D. Trimming pared 0 bases from V and 3 bases from J, leaving 6 bases between. CDR3 length equals 13 residues. CDR1 and CDR2 (germline): LGHNA, YNFKEQ. Written as DNA, the CDR3 is TGTGCCAGCAGCCAAGATGAAGTCTACGAGCAGTACTTC. This gives the protein CASSQDEVYEQYF.

The chain has TRBV2 and TRBJ1-5; the match to TRBD1 covers 7 bases. V dropped 5 bases and J dropped 0; count of bases not matched to a gene: 1. The CDR3 sequence is 14 residues long. CDR1 and CDR2 from the germline V gene are SNHLY and FYNNEI. For the CDR3, the DNA is TGTGCCAGCAGTCCAGGGGGTAGCAATCAGCCCCAGCATTTT. Protein: CASSPGGSNQPQHF.

The rearrangement uses TRBV24-1 and TRBJ1-2; 7 bases match TRBD1. Germline CDR1 and CDR2: KGHDR and SFDVKD. Losses at the gene ends were 4 bases for V and 6 bases for J; bases not matched to a gene: 13. CDR3 length equals 16 residues. The CDR3 region is CATSDRRGGGGDGYTF. The CDR3 region has the DNA TGTGCCACCAGTGACCGCCGCGGGGGAGGGGGCGATGGCTACACCTTC.

V and J are TRBV24-1 and TRBJ1-3; 8 nucleotides line up with TRBD1. J gave up 4 bases and V 1 base, and 11 bases lay outside the gene matches. This CDR3 comprises 18 residues. CDR1 and CDR2 from the germline V gene are KGHDR and SFDVKD. CDR3 loop: CATSDFKGQGAPGNTIYF. The CDR3 DNA reads as TGTGCCACCAGTGATTTCAAAGGGCAGGGGGCACCGGGAAACACCATATATTTT.